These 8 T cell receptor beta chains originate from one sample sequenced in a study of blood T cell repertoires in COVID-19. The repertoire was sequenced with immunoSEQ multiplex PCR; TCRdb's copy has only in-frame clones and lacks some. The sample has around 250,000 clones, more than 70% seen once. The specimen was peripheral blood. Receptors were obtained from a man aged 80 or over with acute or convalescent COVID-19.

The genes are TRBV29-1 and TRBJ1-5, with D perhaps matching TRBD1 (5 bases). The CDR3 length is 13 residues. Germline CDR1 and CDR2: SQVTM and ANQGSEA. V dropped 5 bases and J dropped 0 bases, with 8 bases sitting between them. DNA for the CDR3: TGCAGCGTTAGACAGAATAGCAATCAGCCCCAGCATTTT. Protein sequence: CSVRQNSNQPQHF.

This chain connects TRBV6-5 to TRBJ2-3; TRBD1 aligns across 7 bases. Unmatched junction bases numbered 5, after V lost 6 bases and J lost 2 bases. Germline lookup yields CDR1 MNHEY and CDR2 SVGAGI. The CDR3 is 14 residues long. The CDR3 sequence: CASSQRGLTDTQYF. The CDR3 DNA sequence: TGTGCCAGCAGCCAAAGGGGGCTCACAGATACGCAGTATTTT.

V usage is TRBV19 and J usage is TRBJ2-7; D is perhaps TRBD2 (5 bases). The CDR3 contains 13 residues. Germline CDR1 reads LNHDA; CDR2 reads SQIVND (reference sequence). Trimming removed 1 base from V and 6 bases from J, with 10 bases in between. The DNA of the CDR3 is TGTGCCAGTAGTATAGGACTACCCACCGAGCAGTACTTC. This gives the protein CASSIGLPTEQYF. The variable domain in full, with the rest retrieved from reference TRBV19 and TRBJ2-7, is DGGITQSPKYLFRKEGQNVTLSCEQNLNHDAMYWYRQDPGQGLRLIYYSQIVNDFQKGDIAEGYSVSREKKESFPLTVTSAQKNPTAFYLCASSIGLPTEQYFGPGTRLTVT.

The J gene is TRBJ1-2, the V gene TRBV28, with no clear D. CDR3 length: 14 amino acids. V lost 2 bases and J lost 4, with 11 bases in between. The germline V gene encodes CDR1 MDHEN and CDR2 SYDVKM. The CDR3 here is CASSLVAEIYGYTF. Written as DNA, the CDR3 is TGTGCCAGCAGTTTAGTAGCAGAGATCTATGGCTACACCTTC.

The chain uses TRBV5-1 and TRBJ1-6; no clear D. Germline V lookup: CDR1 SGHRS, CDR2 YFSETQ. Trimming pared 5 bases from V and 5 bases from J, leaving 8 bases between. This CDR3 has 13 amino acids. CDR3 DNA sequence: TGCGCCAGCAGTGGCATGGATAATTCACCCCTCCACTTT. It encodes CASSGMDNSPLHF.

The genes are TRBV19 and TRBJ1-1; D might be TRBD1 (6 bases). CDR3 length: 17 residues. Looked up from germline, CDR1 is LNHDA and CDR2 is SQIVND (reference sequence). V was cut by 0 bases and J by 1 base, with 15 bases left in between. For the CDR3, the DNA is TGTGCCAGTAGTATAGAGGGATACAGGGCTCGGAACACTGAAGCTTTCTTT. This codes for CASSIEGYRARNTEAFF.

The CDR3 is CASRNQGRAFF. The CDR3 nucleotides read TGTGCCAGCAGAAATCAGGGGCGAGCTTTCTTT. The chain carries TRBV6-5 and TRBJ1-1; D might be TRBD1 (6 bases). The CDR3 runs to 11 residues. Germline V lookup: CDR1 MNHEY, CDR2 SVGAGI. Trimming pared 6 bases from V and 10 bases from J, leaving 12 bases between.

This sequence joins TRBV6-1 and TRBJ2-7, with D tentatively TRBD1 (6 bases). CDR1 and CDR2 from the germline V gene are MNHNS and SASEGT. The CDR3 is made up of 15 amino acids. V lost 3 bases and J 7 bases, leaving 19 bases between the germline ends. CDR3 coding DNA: TGTGCCAGCAGTGAGTCCCCAGGGGTGATTGGGGAGCAGTACTTC. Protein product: CASSESPGVIGEQYF.